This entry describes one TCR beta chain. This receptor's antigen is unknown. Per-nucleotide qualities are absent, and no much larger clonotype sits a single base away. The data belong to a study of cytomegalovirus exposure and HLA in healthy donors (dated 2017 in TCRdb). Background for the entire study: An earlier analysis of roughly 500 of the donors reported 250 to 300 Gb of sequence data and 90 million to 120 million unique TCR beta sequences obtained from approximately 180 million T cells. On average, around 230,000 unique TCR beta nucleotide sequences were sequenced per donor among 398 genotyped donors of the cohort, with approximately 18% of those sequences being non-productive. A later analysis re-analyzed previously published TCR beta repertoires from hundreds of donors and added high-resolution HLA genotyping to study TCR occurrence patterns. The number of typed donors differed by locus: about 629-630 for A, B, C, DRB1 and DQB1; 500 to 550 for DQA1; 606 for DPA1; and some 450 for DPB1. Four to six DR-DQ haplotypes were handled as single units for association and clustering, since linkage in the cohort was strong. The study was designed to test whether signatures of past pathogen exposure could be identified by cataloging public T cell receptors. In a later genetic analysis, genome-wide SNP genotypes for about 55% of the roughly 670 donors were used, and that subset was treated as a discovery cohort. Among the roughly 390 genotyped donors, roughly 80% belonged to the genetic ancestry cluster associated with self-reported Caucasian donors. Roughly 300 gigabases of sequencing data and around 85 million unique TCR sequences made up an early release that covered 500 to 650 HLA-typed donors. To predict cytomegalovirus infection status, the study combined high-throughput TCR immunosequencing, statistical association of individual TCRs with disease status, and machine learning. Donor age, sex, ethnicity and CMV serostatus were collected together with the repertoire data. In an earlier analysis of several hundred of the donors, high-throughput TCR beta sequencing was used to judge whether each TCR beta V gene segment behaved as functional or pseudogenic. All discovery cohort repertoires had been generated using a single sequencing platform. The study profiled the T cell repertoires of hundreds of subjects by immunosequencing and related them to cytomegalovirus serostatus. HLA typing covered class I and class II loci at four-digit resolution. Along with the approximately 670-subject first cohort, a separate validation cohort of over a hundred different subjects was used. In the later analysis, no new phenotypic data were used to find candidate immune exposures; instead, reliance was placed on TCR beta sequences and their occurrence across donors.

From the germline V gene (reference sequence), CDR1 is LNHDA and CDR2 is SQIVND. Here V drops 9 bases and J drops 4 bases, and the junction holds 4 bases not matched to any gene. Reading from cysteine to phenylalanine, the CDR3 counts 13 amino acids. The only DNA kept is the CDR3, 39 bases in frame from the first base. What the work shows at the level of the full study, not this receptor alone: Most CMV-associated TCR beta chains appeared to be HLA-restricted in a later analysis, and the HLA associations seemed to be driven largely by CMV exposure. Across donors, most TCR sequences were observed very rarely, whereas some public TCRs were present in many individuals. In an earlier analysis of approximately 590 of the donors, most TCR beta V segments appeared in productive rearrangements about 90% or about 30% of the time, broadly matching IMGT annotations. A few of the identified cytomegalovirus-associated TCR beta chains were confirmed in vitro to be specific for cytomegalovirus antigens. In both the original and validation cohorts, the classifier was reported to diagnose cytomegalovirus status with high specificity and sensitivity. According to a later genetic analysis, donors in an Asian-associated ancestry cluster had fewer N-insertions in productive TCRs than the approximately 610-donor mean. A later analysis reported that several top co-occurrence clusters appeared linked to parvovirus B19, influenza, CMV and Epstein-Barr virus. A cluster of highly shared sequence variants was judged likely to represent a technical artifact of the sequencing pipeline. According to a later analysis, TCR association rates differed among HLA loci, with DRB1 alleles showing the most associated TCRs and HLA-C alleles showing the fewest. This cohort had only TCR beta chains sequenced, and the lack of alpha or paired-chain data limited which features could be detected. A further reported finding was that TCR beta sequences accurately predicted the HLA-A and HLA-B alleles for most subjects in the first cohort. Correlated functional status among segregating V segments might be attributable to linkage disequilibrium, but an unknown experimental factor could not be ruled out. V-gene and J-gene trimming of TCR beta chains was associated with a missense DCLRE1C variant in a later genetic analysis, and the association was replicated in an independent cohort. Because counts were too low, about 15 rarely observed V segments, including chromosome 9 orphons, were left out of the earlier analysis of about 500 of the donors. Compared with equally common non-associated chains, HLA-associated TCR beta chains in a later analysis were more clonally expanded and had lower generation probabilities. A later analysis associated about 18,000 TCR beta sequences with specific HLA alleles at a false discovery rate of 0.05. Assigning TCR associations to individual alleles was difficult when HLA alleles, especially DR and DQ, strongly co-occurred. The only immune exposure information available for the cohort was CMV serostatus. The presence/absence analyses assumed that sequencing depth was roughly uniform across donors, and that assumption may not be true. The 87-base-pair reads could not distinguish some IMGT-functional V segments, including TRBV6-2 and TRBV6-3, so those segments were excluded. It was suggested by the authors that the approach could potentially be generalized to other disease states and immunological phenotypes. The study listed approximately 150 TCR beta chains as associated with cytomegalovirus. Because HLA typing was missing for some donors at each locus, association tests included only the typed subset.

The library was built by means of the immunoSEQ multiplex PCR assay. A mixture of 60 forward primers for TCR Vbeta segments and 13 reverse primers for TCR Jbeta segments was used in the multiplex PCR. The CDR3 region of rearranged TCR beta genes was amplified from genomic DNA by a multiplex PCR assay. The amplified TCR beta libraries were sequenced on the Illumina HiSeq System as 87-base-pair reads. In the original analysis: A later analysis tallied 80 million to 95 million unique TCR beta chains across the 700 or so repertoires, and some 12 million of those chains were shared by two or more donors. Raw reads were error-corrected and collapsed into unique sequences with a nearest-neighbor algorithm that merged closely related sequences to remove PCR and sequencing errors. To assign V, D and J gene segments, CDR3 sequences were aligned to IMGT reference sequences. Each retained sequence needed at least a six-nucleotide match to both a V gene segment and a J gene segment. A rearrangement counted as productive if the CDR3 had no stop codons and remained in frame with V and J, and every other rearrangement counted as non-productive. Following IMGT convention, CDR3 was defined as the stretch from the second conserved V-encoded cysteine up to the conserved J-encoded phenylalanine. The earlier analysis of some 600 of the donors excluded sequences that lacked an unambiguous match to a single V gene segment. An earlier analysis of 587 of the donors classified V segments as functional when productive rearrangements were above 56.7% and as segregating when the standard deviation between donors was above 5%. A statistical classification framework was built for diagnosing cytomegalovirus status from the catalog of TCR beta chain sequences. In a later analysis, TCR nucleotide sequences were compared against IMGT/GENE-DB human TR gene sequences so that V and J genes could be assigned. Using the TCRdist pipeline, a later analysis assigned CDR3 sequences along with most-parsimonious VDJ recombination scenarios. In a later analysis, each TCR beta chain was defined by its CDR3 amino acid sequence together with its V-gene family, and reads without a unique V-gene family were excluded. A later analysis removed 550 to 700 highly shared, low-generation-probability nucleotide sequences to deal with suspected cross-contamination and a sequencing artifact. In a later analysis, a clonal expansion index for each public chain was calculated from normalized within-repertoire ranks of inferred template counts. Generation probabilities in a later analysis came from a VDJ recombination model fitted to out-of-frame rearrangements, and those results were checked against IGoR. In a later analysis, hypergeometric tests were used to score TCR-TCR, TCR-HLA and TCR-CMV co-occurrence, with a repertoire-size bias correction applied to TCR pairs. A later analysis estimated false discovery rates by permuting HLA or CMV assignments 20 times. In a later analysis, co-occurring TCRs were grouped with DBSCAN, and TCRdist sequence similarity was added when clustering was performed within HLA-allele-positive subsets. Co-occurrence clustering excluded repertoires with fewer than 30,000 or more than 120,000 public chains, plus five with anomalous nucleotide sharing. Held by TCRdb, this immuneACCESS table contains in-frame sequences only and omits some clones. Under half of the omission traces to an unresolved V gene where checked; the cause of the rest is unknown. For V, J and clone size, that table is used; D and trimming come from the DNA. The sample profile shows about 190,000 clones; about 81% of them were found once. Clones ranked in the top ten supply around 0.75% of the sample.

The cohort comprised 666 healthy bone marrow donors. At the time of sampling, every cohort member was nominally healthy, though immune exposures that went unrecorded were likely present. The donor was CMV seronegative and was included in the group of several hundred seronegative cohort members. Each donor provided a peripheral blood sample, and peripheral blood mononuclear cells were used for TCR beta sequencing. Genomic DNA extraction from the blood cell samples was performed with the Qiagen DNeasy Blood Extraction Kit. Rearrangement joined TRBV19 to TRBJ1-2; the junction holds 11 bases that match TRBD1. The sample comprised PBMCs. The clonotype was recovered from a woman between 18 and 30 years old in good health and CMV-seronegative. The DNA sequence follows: TGTGCCAGCAGGACAGGGGGCGCCTATGGCTACACCTTC. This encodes CASRTGGAYGYTF.